This T cell receptor beta chain was observed in a study of tumor-infiltrating lymphocytes in primary liver carcinoma. There are 11 residues in the CDR3. CDR1 and CDR2 from the germline V gene are SGHRS and YFSETQ. About this clonotype itself: The junction shows a germline mismatch at one end, possibly a read error.

Each 20-30 mg portion of unsorted bulk tissue served as the source for co-extraction of RNA and DNA. Synthesis of TCR beta cDNA was carried out from 500 ng total RNA with a constant-region primer. Investigators got TCR beta libraries out of three nested multiplex PCR rounds, done with slightly modified ARM-PCR. Two initial PCR rounds of ten to eleven cycles each paired TRBV1-TRBV30 forward primers with a C-beta reverse primer. MiXCR, run by TCRdb on the multiplex PCR reads, gives a single entry per CDR3 protein. The table includes about 100,000 distinct CDR3 sequences, roughly 69% detected once. Sample: liver tumor tissue from sampling region 5. The subset: tumor region T5, tumor centre. The TCR was taken from a woman in her sixties or seventies with primary liver carcinoma and hepatitis B virus infection. The rearrangement joins TRBV5-1 to TRBJ1-1; no clear D gene. The CDR3 sequence is CASRRTAEASF. The DNA of the CDR3 is TGCGCCAGCAGAAGGACGGCTGAAGCTTCCTTT. Full variable domain (missing parts from reference TRBV5-1 and TRBJ1-1): KAGVTQTPRYLIKTRGQQVTLSCSPISGHRSVSWYQQTPGQGLQFLFEYFSETQRNKGNFPGRFSGRQFSNSRSEMNVSTLELGDSALYLCASRRTAEASFGQGTRLTVV.